The 25 T cell receptor beta chains given below trace back to one sample, sequenced in a study of Ad26.COV2.S vaccination and SARS-CoV-2 variants. Repertoires were generated with immunoSEQ multiplex PCR, while TCRdb's copy carries only in-frame clones and drops some. The table includes about 400,000 clones, 75% to 90% detected once. Regarding treatment: some 19 received Ad26.COV2.S at low or high dose, single or two shots; 5 received placebo; per-sample allocation not given. The study sampled participants on day 63 after the first vaccine or placebo injection. The specimen comprised peripheral blood, sampled in a trial of Ad26.COV2.S vaccine versus placebo. All receptors come from a person aged 18 to 65 who received the Ad26.COV2.S COVID-19 vaccine or a placebo.

The chain uses TRBV5-5 and TRBJ1-2; D is uncertain. Germline loops: CDR1 SGHKS, CDR2 YYEKEE (reference sequence). The CDR3 sequence is 14 residues long. V lost 4 bases and J lost 5, with 15 bases in between. The DNA for the CDR3 is TGTGCCAGCAGCGCAACGACTAGGCAGTATGGCTACACCTTC. Amino acids: CASSATTRQYGYTF.

This clone was detected only once. This rearrangement joins TRBV24-1 to TRBJ2-7; no reliable D call. Germline V lookup: CDR1 KGHDR, CDR2 SFDVKD. Trimming left V 3 bases short and J 10 bases short, with 9 bases between. CDR3 length equals 11 residues. CDR3 protein: CATSDRDSQYF. The CDR3 DNA reads TGTGCCACCAGTGATCGAGATTCACAGTACTTC.

The chain joins TRBV27 to TRBJ2-1; TRBD1 matches 8 bases. Germline V CDR1 and CDR2: MNHEY, SMNVEV (reference sequence). The CDR3 consists of 14 residues. V lost 4 bases and J lost 6; bases outside the gene matches: 5. DNA for the CDR3: TGTGCCAGCAGTTACAGGGGGGTGAGCAATGAGCAGTTCTTC. It yields the protein CASSYRGVSNEQFF.

This clone has only one observation. The chain carries TRBV3-1 (or the pseudogene TRBV3-2) and TRBJ2-7; D may be TRBD2 (5 bases). With 3 bases removed from V and 5 bases from J, the gap between germline ends came to 20 bases. This CDR3 is built from 16 residues. The germline CDR1 and CDR2 sequences are LGHDT and YNNKEL (reference sequence). The CDR3 here is CASSQAPAWEQDEQYF. DNA for the CDR3: TGTGCCAGCAGCCAGGCACCAGCGTGGGAGCAAGACGAGCAGTACTTC.

V usage is TRBV7-9 and J usage is TRBJ2-1, with 14 bases fitting TRBD2. CDR3 size: 15 residues. V lost 5 bases, J lost 7 bases, and 4 bases stayed unmatched. In germline, CDR1 is SEHNR, CDR2 FQNEAQ (reference sequence). DNA for the CDR3: TGTGCCAGCAGCATCGGGACTAGCGGGAGAAATGAGCAGTTCTTC. It specifies CASSIGTSGRNEQFF.

The chain recombines TRBV7-9 with TRBJ2-3, with a possible D match to TRBD2 (5 bases). V lost 0 bases and J 3 bases, leaving 10 bases between the germline ends. The CDR3 loop spans 15 amino acids. The V gene's germline CDR1 is SEHNR and CDR2 FQNEAQ (reference sequence). The CDR3 DNA reads as TGTGCCAGCAGCTTAGCCGGGGAAGTAACAGATACGCAGTATTTT. This translates into CASSLAGEVTDTQYF. The variable domain in full, completed from reference TRBV7-9 and TRBJ2-3, reads DTGVSQNPRHKITKRGQNVTFRCDPISEHNRLYWYRQTLGQGPEFLTYFQNEAQLEKSRLLSDRFSAERPKGSFSTLEIQRTEQGDSAMYLCASSLAGEVTDTQYFGPGTRLTVL.

The rearrangement uses TRBV19 and TRBJ1-5; 7 bases are shared with TRBD1. This CDR3 region has 14 residues. V dropped 4 bases and J dropped 6; count of bases not matched to a gene: 6. Per the germline V gene, CDR1 is LNHDA and CDR2 is SQIVND (reference sequence). For the CDR3, the DNA is TGTGCCAGTAGTACACAGGGGTCTGGTCAGCCCCAGCATTTT. This gives the protein CASSTQGSGQPQHF.

This chain joins TRBV28 and TRBJ2-5; TRBD1 matches at 8 bases. CDR3 length equals 14 residues. CDR1 is MDHEN, CDR2 SYDVKM, per germline. V dropped 6 bases and J dropped 7; count of bases not matched to a gene: 10. Written as DNA, the CDR3 is TGTGCCAGCAGGGCGTCGGGACAGGTTTTGACCCAGTACTTC. It is translated as CASRASGQVLTQYF.

This clone has only one observation. The rearrangement uses TRBV29-1 and TRBJ2-7, with TRBD1 matching over 11 bases. J lost 4 bases, V lost 4 bases, and 6 bases had no gene match. Germline V lookup: CDR1 SQVTM, CDR2 ANQGSEA. This CDR3 comprises 14 residues. This chain's CDR3 is CSVGGGTGGYEQYF. The CDR3, as DNA: TGCAGCGTTGGGGGCGGGACAGGGGGATACGAGCAGTACTTC.

The chain recombines TRBV5-3 with TRBJ2-4, with D tentatively TRBD1 or TRBD2 (5 bases each). TRBV5-3 is an open reading frame whose function is uncertain. This CDR3 has 16 residues. The V and J ends lost 0 bases and 0 bases respectively, with 10 bases between them. The CDR3 nucleotides read TGTGCCAGAAGCTTGGATTTGGGGGAAGCCAAAAACATTCAGTACTTC. This sequence encodes CARSLDLGEAKNIQYF.

V is TRBV3-1 (or the pseudogene TRBV3-2) and J is TRBJ2-7; 7 bases line up with TRBD2. The CDR3 spans 12 residues. V shed 4 bases, J shed 11 bases, and the junction held 8 bases outside the gene matches. Looked up from germline, CDR1 is LGHDT and CDR2 is YNNKEL (reference sequence). The CDR3 is CASSPGTGGEYF. The CDR3 DNA reads as TGTGCCAGCAGCCCGGGGACTGGGGGGGAGTACTTC.

The chain recombines TRBV7-3 with TRBJ1-1; 7 nucleotides match TRBD1. The CDR3 has 12 residues. The V and J ends lost 4 bases and 10 bases, in that order; junction bases with no gene match: 6. Germline V gene sequence: CDR1 SGHTA, CDR2 FQGTGA. The chain's CDR3 is CASSSPGQLAFF. CDR3 sequence (DNA): TGTGCCAGCAGCTCTCCGGGACAGCTAGCTTTCTTT.

The rearrangement links TRBV5-6 to TRBJ2-1; D is perhaps TRBD1 or TRBD2 (5 bases each). Per germline, CDR1 SGHDT and CDR2 YYEEEE. The CDR3 runs to 12 residues. Trimming left V 4 bases short and J 14 bases short, with 16 bases between. DNA for the CDR3: TGTGCCAGCAGCGTCTCCGGGGCGAAAGAGTTCTTC. This codes for CASSVSGAKEFF.

The chain couples TRBV5-6 to TRBJ1-2; D possibly corresponds to TRBD1 (6 bases). The CDR3 is made up of 12 amino acids. CDR1 and CDR2 from the germline V gene are SGHDT and YYEEEE. V was clipped by 1 base and J by 12 bases, with 13 bases between them. For the CDR3, the DNA is TGTGCCAGCAGCTTGCGAGGGGGAAGGAACACCTTC. Translating it yields CASSLRGGRNTF.

The CDR3 reads CAWGGGETQYF. CDR3 coding DNA: TGTGCCTGGGGCGGGGGGGAGACCCAGTACTTC. The V call is TRBV30, the J call TRBJ2-5; 8 bases fit TRBD2. Unmatched junction bases numbered 1, after V lost 5 bases and J lost 5 bases. Germline CDR1 reads GTSNPN; CDR2 reads SVGIG (reference sequence). This CDR3 is built from 11 residues.

The rearrangement links TRBV1 to TRBJ1-5. TRBV1 represents a pseudogene. The CDR3 has 12 amino acids. For the CDR3, the DNA is TGCACCAGCAGCCAAGATGGTCAGCCCCAGCATTTT. Protein: CTSSQDGQPQHF.

This chain joins TRBV2 and TRBJ1-1, with D uncertain. Germline-derived CDR1 and CDR2 are SNHLY and FYNNEI. Deletions cut 7 bases from V and 1 base from J, with 16 bases between. The CDR3 is made up of 15 amino acids. The CDR3 nucleotides read TGTGCCAGCATAAGGGATGTGCGCGCGAACACTGAAGCTTTCTTT. It specifies CASIRDVRANTEAFF.

This clone was seen a handful of times. This rearrangement joins TRBV20-1 to TRBJ1-2, with no clear D. This CDR3 spans 14 amino acids. Trimming shortened V by 3 bases and J by 4 bases, and 15 bases separated the two germline ends. Germline CDR1 is DFQATT and CDR2 is SNEGSKA (reference sequence). The CDR3 DNA reads as TGCAGTGCTAGTAGGTCACGCGTCTCCTATGGCTACACCTTC. Translation gives CSASRSRVSYGYTF.

The V and J genes are TRBV6-5 and TRBJ1-5; the D is unclear. V lost 0 bases to trimming and J lost 0 bases, with 6 bases between them. CDR1 is MNHEY, CDR2 SVGAGI, per germline. This CDR3 has 15 residues. The DNA of the CDR3 is TGTGCCAGCAGTTACTCGCCATTTAGCAATCAGCCCCAGCATTTT. Translated: CASSYSPFSNQPQHF.

The CDR3: CASSLALTNYEQYF. Here the CDR3 DNA reads TGTGCCAGCAGCTTAGCGCTCACAAACTACGAGCAGTACTTC. The J gene is TRBJ2-7, the V gene TRBV7-2, with unresolved D. Trimming left V 0 bases short and J 3 bases short, with 9 bases between. The CDR3 spans 14 residues. Germline V gene sequence: CDR1 SGHTA, CDR2 FQGNSA.

The chain carries TRBV11-1 and TRBJ2-1, with TRBD2 as a possible D gene (6 bases). The germline CDR1 and CDR2 sequences are SGHAT and FQDESV (reference sequence). V dropped 3 bases and J dropped 7 bases, with 16 bases sitting between them. The CDR3 has 15 residues. This CDR3 reads CASSFSPGLTNEQFF. CDR3 DNA sequence: TGTGCCAGCAGCTTTTCACCGGGACTTACAAATGAGCAGTTCTTC.

The rearrangement links TRBV18 to TRBJ1-2; D remains ambiguous. This CDR3 spans 15 amino acids. Trimming removed 3 bases at V and 8 bases at J, with 19 bases between. CDR1 is KGHSH, CDR2 LQKENI, per germline. The CDR3 loop is CASSPSSAPMEGYTF. The CDR3 DNA reads TGTGCCAGCTCACCTTCCAGTGCTCCGATGGAGGGCTACACCTTC.

The chain links TRBV7-2 to TRBJ1-1; unclear D gene. CDR3 length: 16 residues. Germline values: CDR1 SGHTA, CDR2 FQGNSA. V lost 5 bases and J lost 6, with 22 bases in between. CDR3 DNA sequence: TGTGCCAGCAGCCCCGAGAGCAGGCAGAGTGTCCCTGAAGCTTTCTTT. Translation gives CASSPESRQSVPEAFF.

V gene TRBV29-1 combines with J gene TRBJ2-3, with 8 bases lining up with TRBD2. V dropped 7 bases and J dropped 0; count of bases not matched to a gene: 6. CDR3 length equals 14 residues. From germline, CDR1 is SQVTM and CDR2 ANQGSEA. This CDR3 reads CSGGASGSTDTQYF. The CDR3 DNA is TGCAGCGGGGGGGCTAGCGGGAGCACAGATACGCAGTATTTT.

J is TRBJ2-7 and V is TRBV12-1; the table calls TRBD2, which could not be checked here. TRBV12-1 is labeled a pseudogene. This CDR3 is built from 15 residues. CDR3 residues: CASSSKPGLLMEQYF. The CDR3 nucleotides read TGTGCCAGCAGCTCCAAGCCGGGACTCCTTATGGAGCAGTACTTC.